The next 32 T cell receptor beta chains were all read from a single sample in a study of blood T cell repertoires in COVID-19. The method was immunoSEQ multiplex PCR; TCRdb's version includes in-frame clones alone and lacks a portion of them. The data show 250,000 to 300,000 clones, approximately 88% seen once. Sequences were obtained from peripheral blood. Receptors were obtained from a woman in her thirties who had recovered from COVID-19.

The chain uses TRBV3-1 (or the pseudogene TRBV3-2) and TRBJ2-5; no clear D. Germline V gene data show CDR1 as LGHDT and CDR2 as YNNKEL (reference sequence). Trimming left V 0 bases short and J 1 base short, with 9 bases between. This CDR3 is 15 amino acids long. CDR3 sequence: CASSQERRAQETQYF. CDR3 nucleotide sequence: TGTGCCAGCAGCCAAGAGAGGCGAGCCCAAGAGACCCAGTACTTC.

V is TRBV19 and J is TRBJ2-7; D is unresolved. Trimming stripped 3 bases from V and 0 bases from J, with 15 bases between. Germline CDR1 LNHDA, CDR2 SQIVND (reference sequence). The CDR3 is made up of 16 amino acids. DNA for the CDR3: TGTGCCAGTAGTATGATAACCGGGTCCCTCTCCTACGAGCAGTACTTC. This codes for CASSMITGSLSYEQYF.

This clone was observed once. This CDR3 reads CAISESDGYTF. DNA of the CDR3: TGTGCCATCAGTGAGTCCGATGGCTACACCTTC. The chain employs TRBV10-3 and TRBJ1-2; D is unresolved. From germline, CDR1 is ENHRY and CDR2 SYGVKD. Trimming removed 0 bases from V and 6 bases from J, with 2 bases in between. The CDR3 loop spans 11 amino acids.

This clone has just a few counts. The CDR3 nucleotides read TGTGCCAGCAGCGCCCGGACAGGGGATTATTCACCCCTCCACTTT. This codes for CASSARTGDYSPLHF. V usage is TRBV5-4 and J usage is TRBJ1-6, with 9 nucleotides matching TRBD1. J lost 8 bases, V lost 4 bases, and 7 bases had no gene match. The CDR3 runs 15 residues. Per germline, CDR1 SGHNT and CDR2 YYREEE (reference sequence).

This clone was detected a few times. The chain couples TRBV5-6 to TRBJ1-2, with no clear D. Trimming stripped 3 bases from V and 1 base from J, with 25 bases between. Germline CDR1 reads SGHDT; CDR2 reads YYEEEE. The CDR3 runs 19 residues. The CDR3 nucleotides read TGTGCCAGCAGCTACAATCGACCGAAACTAACACTTCTTAACTATGGCTACACCTTC. Its translation: CASSYNRPKLTLLNYGYTF.

The chain carries TRBV5-5 and TRBJ1-3; D uncertain. The CDR3 totals 15 residues. V lost 3 bases and J lost 0, with 10 bases in between. Per germline, CDR1 SGHKS and CDR2 YYEKEE (reference sequence). The DNA for the CDR3 is TGTGCCAGCAGCTCCCGAGGGAGCTCTGGAAACACCATATATTTT. Its protein is CASSSRGSSGNTIYF.

This chain links TRBV18 with TRBJ2-5; 9 bases line up with TRBD1. The length of the CDR3 is 18 residues. Germline V gene data show CDR1 as KGHSH and CDR2 as LQKENI. The trim removed 1 base at V and 4 bases at J, leaving 13 bases unmatched. The DNA of the CDR3 is TGTGCCAGCTCACCACGACCTGGGACAGGGCCTGGGGGAGAGACCCAGTACTTC. Its translation is CASSPRPGTGPGGETQYF. Full variable domain (remainder filled in from reference TRBV18 and TRBJ2-5): NAGVMQNPRHLVRRRGQEARLRCSPMKGHSHVYWYRQLPEEGLKFMVYLQKENIIDESGMPKERFSAEFPKEGPSILRIQQVVRGDSAAYFCASSPRPGTGPGGETQYFGPGTRLLVL.

The V call is TRBV5-4, the J call TRBJ1-4; maybe TRBD1 (5 bases). The germline V gene has CDR1 SGHNT and CDR2 YYREEE (reference sequence). This CDR3 spans 16 amino acids. The ends were cut back, 0 bases at V and 2 bases at J, with 11 bases in the middle. The CDR3: CASSLVGGRTNEKLFF. CDR3 coding DNA: TGTGCCAGCAGCTTGGTCGGGGGGAGGACTAATGAAAAACTGTTTTTT.

The chain combines TRBV11-2 with TRBJ2-7; the match to TRBD1 covers 10 bases. J gave up 1 base and V 1 base, and 7 bases lay outside the gene matches. Looked up from germline, CDR1 is SGHAT and CDR2 is FQNNGV. This CDR3 is 17 amino acids long. Here the CDR3 DNA reads TGTGCCAGCAGCTTAGTTGGAGGGACAGGGGTATCCTACGAGCAGTACTTC. Protein sequence: CASSLVGGTGVSYEQYF.

The chain uses TRBV6-1 and TRBJ2-1; D gene uncertain. The CDR3 loop spans 17 amino acids. The V gene's germline CDR1 is MNHNS and CDR2 SASEGT. The V gene lost 1 base and the J gene lost 0 bases, with 13 bases spanning the gap. CDR3 DNA: TGTGCCAGCAGTGAAGAGAACAGCTTTAGCTCCTACAATGAGCAGTTCTTC. Protein product: CASSEENSFSSYNEQFF.

This rearrangement joins TRBV12-3 or TRBV12-4 to TRBJ2-2; TRBD1 matches at 7 bases. V was pared by 6 bases and J by 11 bases, with 9 bases of the junction left unmatched. The CDR3 length is 13 residues. CDR3 region: CASSPSTGTELFF. The CDR3 nucleotides read TGTGCCAGCAGCCCATCGACAGGGACCGAGCTGTTTTTT.

J is TRBJ2-2 and V is TRBV3-1 (or the pseudogene TRBV3-2); TRBD1 agrees at 7 bases. Trimming at V came to 1 base and at J to 3 bases, leaving 8 bases not matched to a gene. Germline V gives CDR1 LGHDT, CDR2 YNNKEL (reference sequence). The CDR3 has 17 amino acids. Here the CDR3 reads CASSQAVGTVYTGELFF. The DNA for the CDR3 is TGTGCCAGCAGCCAAGCCGTTGGGACAGTATACACCGGGGAGCTGTTTTTT.

The J gene is TRBJ2-3, the V gene TRBV6-5, with 7 bases identical to TRBD1. The germline gives CDR1 MNHEY, CDR2 SVGAGI. Germline trimming cut 6 bases from V and 4 bases from J; bases unmatched to any gene: 10. This CDR3 comprises 15 residues. CDR3: CASSPDRDRADTQYF. DNA for the CDR3: TGTGCCAGCAGCCCAGACAGGGATCGGGCAGATACGCAGTATTTT.

This chain uses TRBV4-2 with TRBJ2-3; 8 bases align to TRBD2. Germline loops: CDR1 LGHNA, CDR2 YNFKEQ. With V trimmed by 3 bases and J by 1 base, 6 bases remained unmatched. CDR3 length equals 16 residues. The CDR3 DNA is TGTGCCAGCAGCCAGGGAGCGGGGGCCCGCACAGATACGCAGTATTTT. It yields the protein CASSQGAGARTDTQYF.

The chain links TRBV4-3 to TRBJ1-2, with D uncertain. Germline V CDR1 and CDR2: LGHNA, YSLEER. The CDR3 spans 16 residues. V lost 0 bases to trimming and J lost 4 bases, with 15 bases between them. The CDR3 bases are TGCGCCAGCAGCCAAGATCCAGCGGTCTTGGGCTATGGCTACACCTTC. Translating it yields CASSQDPAVLGYGYTF.

The chain employs TRBV7-9 and TRBJ1-1; no definite D call. Germline CDR1 SEHNR, CDR2 FQNEAQ (reference sequence). CDR3 size: 14 residues. V was trimmed by 1 base and J by 2 bases, leaving 8 bases between them. CDR3 sequence: CASSLVTYNTEAFF. For the CDR3, the DNA is TGTGCCAGCAGCTTAGTCACCTACAACACTGAAGCTTTCTTT.

The gene calls are TRBV30 and TRBJ1-2; no clear D. V was cut by 5 bases and J by 4 bases, with 8 bases left in between. The CDR3 is 11 residues long. From germline, CDR1 is GTSNPN and CDR2 SVGIG (reference sequence). CDR3 protein: CAWSQVYGYTF. CDR3 DNA sequence: TGTGCCTGGTCCCAGGTCTATGGCTACACCTTC. Complete variable domain (other parts from reference TRBV30 and TRBJ1-2): SQTIHQWPATLVQPVGSPLSLECTVEGTSNPNLYWYRQAAGRGLQLLFYSVGIGQISSEVPQNLSASRPQDRQFILSSKKLLLSDSGFYLCAWSQVYGYTFGSGTRLTVV.

The CDR3 coding sequence is TGTGCCAGTAGCCCAGACAGGGAGGCAAACCAGCCCCAGCATTTT. Protein: CASSPDREANQPQHF. This chain joins TRBV19 and TRBJ1-5; 7 positions agree with TRBD1. V shed 6 bases, J shed 7 bases, and the junction held 12 bases outside the gene matches. The CDR3 sequence is 15 residues long. Germline V gives CDR1 LNHDA, CDR2 SQIVND (reference sequence). The whole variable domain, remainder taken from reference TRBV19 and TRBJ1-5, is DGGITQSPKYLFRKEGQNVTLSCEQNLNHDAMYWYRQDPGQGLRLIYYSQIVNDFQKGDIAEGYSVSREKKESFPLTVTSAQKNPTAFYLCASSPDREANQPQHFGDGTRLSIL.

This clone was seen only once. The chain carries TRBV7-9 and TRBJ2-7; a possible D gene is TRBD1 (6 bases). Germline V CDR1 and CDR2: SEHNR, FQNEAQ (reference sequence). V lost 2 bases and J 1 base, leaving 12 bases between the germline ends. CDR3 length: 15 amino acids. CDR3 sequence (DNA): TGTGCCAGCAGCTTATGGGACATTACTTCCTACGAGCAGTACTTC. Its translation: CASSLWDITSYEQYF.

The chain combines TRBV5-8 with TRBJ2-3; tentative D call: TRBD1 (5 bases). CDR1 is SGHTS and CDR2 is YDEGEE in the germline V gene. V was pared by 0 bases and J by 3 bases, with 8 bases between. CDR3 length: 14 residues. CDR3 sequence (DNA): TGTGCCAGCAGCTTGGTGGGGCTAACAGATACGCAGTATTTT. Translating gives CASSLVGLTDTQYF.

J is TRBJ1-3 and V is TRBV6-6, with D possibly matching TRBD1 (6 bases). There are 15 residues in the CDR3. Germline V gene sequence: CDR1 MNHNY, CDR2 SVGAGI (reference sequence). Trimming left V 6 bases short and J 7 bases short, with 19 bases between. The CDR3 spells CASSVAGAMGNTIYF. The CDR3 nucleotides are TGTGCCAGCAGCGTTGCAGGGGCGATGGGTAACACCATATATTTT.

The chain is built from TRBV6-2 or TRBV6-3 and TRBJ2-7, with D perhaps TRBD2 (5 bases). CDR1 is MNHEY, CDR2 SVGEGT, per germline. CDR3 size: 14 residues. Between the trimmed V and J ends, which lost 6 bases and 2 bases, there was a span of 14 bases. The CDR3 DNA reads TGTGCCAGCAGATACCTCAGCGGTACCTACGAGCAGTACTTC. Amino acids: CASRYLSGTYEQYF.

The chain recombines TRBV18 with TRBJ1-6; tentatively, D is TRBD1 (5 bases). V was shortened by 2 bases and J by 8 bases, with 10 bases between the two germline ends. CDR1 and CDR2 from the germline V gene are KGHSH and LQKENI. The CDR3 is 14 amino acids. For the CDR3, the DNA is TGTGCCAGCTCACCAAGAAAAGGGGATTCACCCCTCCACTTT. Translated, it gives CASSPRKGDSPLHF.

This rearrangement joins TRBV4-1 to TRBJ2-7, with a weak D call TRBD1 (7 bases). The CDR3 sequence is 14 residues long. Trimming took off 4 bases at V and 5 bases at J, with 15 bases between the two ends. Germline loops: CDR1 MGHRA, CDR2 YSYEKL. CDR3: CASSLRQGGHEQYF. CDR3 coding DNA: TGCGCCAGCAGCCTTAGACAGGGAGGCCACGAGCAGTACTTC.

The chain recombines TRBV27 with TRBJ2-1, with 8 bases matching TRBD2. V shed 10 bases and J 2 bases; nucleotides not matched to a gene: 4. There are 13 residues in the CDR3. Germline V CDR1 and CDR2: MNHEY, SMNVEV (reference sequence). The CDR3 nucleotides are TGTGCCACTAGCGGGTTCACCTACAATGAGCAGTTCTTC. Translated: CATSGFTYNEQFF.

This clone was recorded once. The V gene is TRBV6-5, the J gene TRBJ1-5; no definite D call. This CDR3 contains 16 residues. V was cut by 3 bases and J by 3 bases, with 15 bases left in between. CDR1 is MNHEY, CDR2 SVGAGI, per germline. The CDR3 coding sequence is TGTGCCAGCAGTTATGGACTACCTAGTCTCAATCAGCCCCAGCATTTT. It specifies CASSYGLPSLNQPQHF.

V and J are TRBV6-5 and TRBJ1-4; D perhaps matches TRBD1 (5 bases). The germline CDR1 and CDR2 sequences are MNHEY and SVGAGI. V gave up 7 bases and J gave up 5 bases, with 14 bases separating them. The CDR3 consists of 14 residues. CDR3 bases: TGTGCCAGCAAGGGCCGCGGGGGAAATGAAAAACTGTTTTTT. Translating it yields CASKGRGGNEKLFF.

This chain's CDR3 is CASRALTSGGADTQYF. DNA for the CDR3: TGTGCCAGCAGAGCCCTGACTAGCGGGGGGGCCGATACGCAGTATTTT. The rearrangement links TRBV2 to TRBJ2-3; TRBD2 aligns across 14 bases. The V segment lost 6 bases and the J segment 6 bases; nucleotides outside the gene matches: 8. Germline assignment: CDR1 SNHLY and CDR2 FYNNEI. CDR3 length equals 16 residues.

The chain has TRBV11-2 and TRBJ2-2; D possibly corresponds to TRBD1 (5 bases). V shed 3 bases and J shed 3 bases, with 11 bases lying between them. This CDR3 contains 15 residues. Germline V gene data show CDR1 as SGHAT and CDR2 as FQNNGV. The CDR3 DNA reads TGTGCCAGCAGCTTCGGGCAGGGATACACCGGGGAGCTGTTTTTT. Translated, it gives CASSFGQGYTGELFF. Full variable domain (missing parts from reference TRBV11-2 and TRBJ2-2): EAGVAQSPRYKIIEKRQSVAFWCNPISGHATLYWYQQILGQGPKLLIQFQNNGVVDDSQLPKDRFSAERLKGVDSTLKIQPAKLEDSAVYLCASSFGQGYTGELFFGEGSRLTVL.

The chain carries TRBV7-2 and TRBJ1-4, with 8 bases fitting TRBD1. This CDR3 spans 15 amino acids. The junction had 8 bases not matched to a gene; V was cut back by 5 bases and J by 6 bases. CDR1 is SGHTA, CDR2 FQGNSA, per germline. The CDR3 DNA reads as TGTGCCAGCAGCCCCAAGAGGACAGGGTATGAAAAACTGTTTTTT. Translating it yields CASSPKRTGYEKLFF. Based on the CDR3 plus reference TRBV7-2 and TRBJ1-4, the full variable domain is GAGVSQSPSNKVTEKGKDVELRCDPISGHTALYWYRQSLGQGLEFLIYFQGNSAPDKSGLPSDRFSAERTGGSVSTLTIQRTQQEDSAVYLCASSPKRTGYEKLFFGSGTQLSVL.

This chain connects TRBV29-1 to TRBJ1-1; unclear D gene. The germline gives CDR1 SQVTM, CDR2 ANQGSEA. The V end was cut by 4 bases, the J end by 1 base, with 7 bases between. There are 12 residues in the CDR3. The CDR3 region is CSVASKNTEAFF. The DNA for the CDR3 is TGCAGCGTTGCCAGTAAGAACACTGAAGCTTTCTTT.

This clone was observed a single time. The CDR3 region is CASSDRGYGYTF. CDR3 sequence (DNA): TGTGCCAGCAGTGACAGGGGGTATGGCTACACCTTC. The chain couples TRBV28 to TRBJ1-2; TRBD1 aligns across 9 bases. Germline loops: CDR1 MDHEN, CDR2 SYDVKM. This CDR3 contains 12 residues. Unmatched junction bases numbered 0, after V lost 5 bases and J lost 5 bases.